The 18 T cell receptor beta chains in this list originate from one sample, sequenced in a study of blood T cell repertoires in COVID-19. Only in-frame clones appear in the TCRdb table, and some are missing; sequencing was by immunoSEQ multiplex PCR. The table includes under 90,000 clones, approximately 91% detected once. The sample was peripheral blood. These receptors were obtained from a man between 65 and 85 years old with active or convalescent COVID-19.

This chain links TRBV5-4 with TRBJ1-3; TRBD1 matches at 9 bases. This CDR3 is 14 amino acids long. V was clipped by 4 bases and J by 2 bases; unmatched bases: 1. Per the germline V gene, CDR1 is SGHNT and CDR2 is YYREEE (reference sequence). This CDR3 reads CASSRQGAGNTIYF. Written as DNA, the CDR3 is TGTGCCAGCAGCCGACAGGGGGCTGGAAACACCATATATTTT.

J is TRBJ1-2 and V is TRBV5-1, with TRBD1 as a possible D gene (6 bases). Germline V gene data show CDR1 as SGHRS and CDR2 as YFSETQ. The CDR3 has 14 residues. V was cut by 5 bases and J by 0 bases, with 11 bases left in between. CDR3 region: CASSQDSTNYGYTF. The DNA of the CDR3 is TGCGCCAGCAGTCAGGACAGTACTAACTATGGCTACACCTTC.

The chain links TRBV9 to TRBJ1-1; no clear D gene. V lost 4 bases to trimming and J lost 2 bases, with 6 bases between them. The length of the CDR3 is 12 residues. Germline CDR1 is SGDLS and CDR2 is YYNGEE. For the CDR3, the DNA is TGTGCCAGCAGCCGAGTTAACACTGAAGCTTTCTTT. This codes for CASSRVNTEAFF.

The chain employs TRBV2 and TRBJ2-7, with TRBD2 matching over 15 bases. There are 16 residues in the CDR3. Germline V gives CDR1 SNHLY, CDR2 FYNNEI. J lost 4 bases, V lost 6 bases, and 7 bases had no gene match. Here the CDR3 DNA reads TGTGCCAGCAGAGGTACCGGGACTAGCGGGAGGTACGAGCAGTACTTC. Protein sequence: CASRGTGTSGRYEQYF. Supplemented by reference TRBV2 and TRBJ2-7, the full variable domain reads EPEVTQTPSHQVTQMGQEVILRCVPISNHLYFYWYRQILGQKVEFLVSFYNNEISEKSEIFDDQFSVERPDGSNFTLKIRSTKLEDSAMYFCASRGTGTSGRYEQYFGPGTRLTVT.

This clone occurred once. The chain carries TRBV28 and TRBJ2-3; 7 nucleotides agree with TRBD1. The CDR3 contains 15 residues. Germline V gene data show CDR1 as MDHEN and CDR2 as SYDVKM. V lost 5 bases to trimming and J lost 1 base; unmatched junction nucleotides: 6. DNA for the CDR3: TGTGCCAGCAGTCGGTCCACAGGGGGCACAGATACGCAGTATTTT. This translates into CASSRSTGGTDTQYF.

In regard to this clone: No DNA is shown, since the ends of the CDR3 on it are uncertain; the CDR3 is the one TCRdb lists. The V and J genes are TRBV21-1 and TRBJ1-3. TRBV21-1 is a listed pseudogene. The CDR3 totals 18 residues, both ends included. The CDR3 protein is CASSPKGVGYGSRNTIYF.

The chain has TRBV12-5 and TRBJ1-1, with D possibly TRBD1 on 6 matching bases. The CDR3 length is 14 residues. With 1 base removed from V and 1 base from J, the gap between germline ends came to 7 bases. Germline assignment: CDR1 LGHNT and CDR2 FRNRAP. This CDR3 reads CASGLGQANTEAFF. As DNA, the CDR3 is TGTGCTAGTGGTTTGGGACAGGCGAACACTGAAGCTTTCTTT.

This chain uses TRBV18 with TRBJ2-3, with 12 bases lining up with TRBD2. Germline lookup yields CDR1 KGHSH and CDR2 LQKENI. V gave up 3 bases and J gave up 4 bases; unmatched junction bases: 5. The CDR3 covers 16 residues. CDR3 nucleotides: TGTGCCAGCTCACCGGAGACTAGCGGGAGTTCAGATACGCAGTATTTT. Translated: CASSPETSGSSDTQYF. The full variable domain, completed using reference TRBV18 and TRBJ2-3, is NAGVMQNPRHLVRRRGQEARLRCSPMKGHSHVYWYRQLPEEGLKFMVYLQKENIIDESGMPKERFSAEFPKEGPSILRIQQVVRGDSAAYFCASSPETSGSSDTQYFGPGTRLTVL.

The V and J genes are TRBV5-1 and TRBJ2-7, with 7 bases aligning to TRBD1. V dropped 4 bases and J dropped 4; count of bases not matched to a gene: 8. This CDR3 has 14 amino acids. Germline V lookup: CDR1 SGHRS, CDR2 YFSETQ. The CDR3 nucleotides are TGCGCCAGCAGCCCAGGGACAGTAAATTACGAGCAGTACTTC. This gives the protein CASSPGTVNYEQYF.

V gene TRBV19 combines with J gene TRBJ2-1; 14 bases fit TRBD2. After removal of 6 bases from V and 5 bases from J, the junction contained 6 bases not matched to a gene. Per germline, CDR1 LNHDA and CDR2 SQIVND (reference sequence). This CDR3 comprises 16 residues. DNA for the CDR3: TGTGCCAGTAGGAGGGGACTAGCGGGAGTTAACAATGAGCAGTTCTTC. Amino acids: CASRRGLAGVNNEQFF.

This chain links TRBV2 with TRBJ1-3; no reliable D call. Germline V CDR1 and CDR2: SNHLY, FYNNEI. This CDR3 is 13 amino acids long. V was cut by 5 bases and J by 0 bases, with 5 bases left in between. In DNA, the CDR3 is TGTGCCAGCAGTCCGGGCTCTGGAAACACCATATATTTT. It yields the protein CASSPGSGNTIYF.

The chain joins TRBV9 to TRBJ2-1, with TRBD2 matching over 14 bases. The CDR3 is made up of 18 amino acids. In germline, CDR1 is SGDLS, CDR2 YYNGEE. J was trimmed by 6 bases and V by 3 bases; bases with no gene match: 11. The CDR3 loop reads CASSARGLAGAPGNEQFF. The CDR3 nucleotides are TGTGCCAGCAGCGCCAGGGGACTAGCGGGGGCCCCTGGCAATGAGCAGTTCTTC.

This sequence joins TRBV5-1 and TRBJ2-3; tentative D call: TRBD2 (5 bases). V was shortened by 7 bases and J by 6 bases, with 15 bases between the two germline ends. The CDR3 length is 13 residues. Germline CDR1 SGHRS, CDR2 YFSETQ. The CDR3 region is CASAKPGGDTQYF. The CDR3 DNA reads TGCGCCAGCGCGAAGCCCGGCGGGGATACGCAGTATTTT.

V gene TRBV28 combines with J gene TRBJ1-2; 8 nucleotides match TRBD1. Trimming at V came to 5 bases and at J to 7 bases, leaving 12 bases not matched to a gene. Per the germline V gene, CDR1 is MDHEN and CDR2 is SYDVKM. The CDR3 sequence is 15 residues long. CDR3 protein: CASSTPTGEVSGYTF. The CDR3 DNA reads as TGTGCCAGCAGTACCCCGACAGGGGAGGTTTCTGGCTACACCTTC.

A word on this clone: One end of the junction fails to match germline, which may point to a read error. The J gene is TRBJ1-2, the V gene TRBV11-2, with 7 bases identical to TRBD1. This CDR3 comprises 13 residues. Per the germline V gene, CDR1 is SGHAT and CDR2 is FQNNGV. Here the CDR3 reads CASSQPTGIRVNF. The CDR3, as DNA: TGTGCCAGCAGTCAACCGACAGGGATCAGGGTCAACTTC.

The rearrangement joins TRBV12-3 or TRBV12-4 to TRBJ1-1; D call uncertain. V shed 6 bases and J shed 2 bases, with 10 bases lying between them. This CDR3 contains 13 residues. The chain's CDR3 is CASSPSGNTEAFF. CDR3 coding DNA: TGTGCCAGCAGCCCATCAGGTAACACTGAAGCTTTCTTT.

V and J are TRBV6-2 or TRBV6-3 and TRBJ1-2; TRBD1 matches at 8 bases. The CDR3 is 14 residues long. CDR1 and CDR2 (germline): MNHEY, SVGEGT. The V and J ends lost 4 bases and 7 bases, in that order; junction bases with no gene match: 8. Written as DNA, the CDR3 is TGTGCCAGCAGTTGGGGACAGGACCGGCGTGGCTACACCTTC. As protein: CASSWGQDRRGYTF.

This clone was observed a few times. CDR3 in amino acids: CASSLGPGLAVSYEQYF. CDR3 DNA: TGTGCCAGCAGCCTTGGACCGGGACTAGCGGTCTCCTACGAGCAGTACTTC. V usage is TRBV4-2 and J usage is TRBJ2-7, with 11 bases aligning to TRBD2. The trim removed 4 bases at V and 0 bases at J, leaving 8 bases unmatched. The CDR3 totals 17 residues. Germline values: CDR1 LGHNA, CDR2 YNFKEQ.